This T cell receptor beta chain derives from a study of shared clonotypes between healthy human individuals. Study-level results: With a few donors compared, about 5.2% of naive CD4 clonotypes were shared.

As regards this clone: Its antigen is unknown.

Clones were read by immunoSEQ multiplex PCR, and TCRdb kept only the in-frame ones, dropping some. Among more than 1.2 million clones listed, around 98.5% were seen once. Germline CDR1 reads LGHNA; CDR2 reads YSLEER. The CDR3 sequence is 17 residues long. V was pared by 5 bases and J by 5 bases, with 21 bases between. What was sequenced was naive CD4+ T cells sorted from blood. Subset specified: CD45RA+ positively selected. This TCR came from a man aged 30 to 39 in good health. The J gene is TRBJ2-2, the V gene TRBV4-3; unclear D gene. The CDR3 loop reads CASSKNGVAGGTGELFF. CDR3 nucleotides: TGCGCCAGCAGCAAGAATGGGGTCGCCGGCGGAACCGGGGAGCTGTTTTTT.